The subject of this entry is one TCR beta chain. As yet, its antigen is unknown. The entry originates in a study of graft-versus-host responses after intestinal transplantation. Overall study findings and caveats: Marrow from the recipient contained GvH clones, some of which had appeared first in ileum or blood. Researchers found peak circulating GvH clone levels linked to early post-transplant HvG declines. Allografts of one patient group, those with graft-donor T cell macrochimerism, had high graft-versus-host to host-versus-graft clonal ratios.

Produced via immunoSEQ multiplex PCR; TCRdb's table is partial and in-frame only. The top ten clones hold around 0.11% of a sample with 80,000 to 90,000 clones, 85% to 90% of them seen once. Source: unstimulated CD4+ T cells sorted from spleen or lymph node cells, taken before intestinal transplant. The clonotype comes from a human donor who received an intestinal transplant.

The CDR3 coding sequence is TGTGCCAGCACCCCTTGGGGGCAGGGTCTCGAGGGAGAGACCCAGTACTTC. This encodes CASTPWGQGLEGETQYF. The chain couples TRBV5-4 to TRBJ2-5; TRBD1 might be the D (6 bases). The CDR3 contains 17 residues. Trimming shortened V by 6 bases and J by 4 bases, and 25 bases separated the two germline ends. Germline CDR1 reads SGHNT; CDR2 reads YYREEE (reference sequence).